Listed below are T cell receptor beta chains from one sample, sequenced in a study of blood T cell repertoires in COVID-19. The data were produced by immunoSEQ multiplex PCR, yet TCRdb's version contains in-frame clones alone and is incomplete. This sample has 60,000 to 65,000 clones, with approximately 80% found just once. The sample consisted of peripheral blood. The receptor set was obtained from a woman aged 80 or older with acute or convalescent COVID-19. CDR3s leave out the opening cysteine and the closing phenylalanine or tryptophan. Each record gives: V gene, CDR3 protein.

v_gene: TRBV23-1; CDR3aa: ASGHPRVDEKLF
v_gene: TRBV6-2/TRBV6-3; CDR3aa: ASSHLGTQQETQY
v_gene: TRBV19; CDR3aa: ASSISRLEAF
v_gene: TRBV12-3/TRBV12-4; CDR3aa: ASSPRTDGYT
v_gene: TRBV27; CDR3aa: ASSPGGRGPYGYT
v_gene: TRBV5-1; CDR3aa: ASSSLAGDNEQF
v_gene: TRBV5-1; CDR3aa: ASSGGTSAGELF
v_gene: TRBV5-1; CDR3aa: ASSVGTLGYEQY
v_gene: TRBV2; CDR3aa: ASGEQGGSYEQY
v_gene: TRBV7-2; CDR3aa: ASSYGTSFSDTQY
v_gene: TRBV27; CDR3aa: ASRYRDRGRGYGYT
v_gene: TRBV29-1; CDR3aa: SVEEVQGQGIQY
v_gene: TRBV7-2; CDR3aa: ASSLREGDEQY
v_gene: TRBV6-5; CDR3aa: ASSRSSTVNTEAF
v_gene: TRBV11-2; CDR3aa: ASSLAGGPVEQF
v_gene: TRBV7-9; CDR3aa: ASSLERAANEQF
v_gene: TRBV6-1; CDR3aa: ASSDTPGQGGNQPQH
v_gene: TRBV10-3; CDR3aa: AISEGGRGYGYT
v_gene: TRBV6-2/TRBV6-3; CDR3aa: ASSYSAPRGIYNEQF
v_gene: TRBV23-1; CDR3aa: ASSHHRRQAQYNSPLH
v_gene: TRBV29-1; CDR3aa: SVDRGAYGYT
v_gene: TRBV5-1; CDR3aa: ASSPLGGPGNTIY
v_gene: TRBV5-4; CDR3aa: ASSAQGTHSPLH
v_gene: TRBV7-9; CDR3aa: ASGVAGGSYNEQF
v_gene: TRBV7-3; CDR3aa: ASSSGGSRAYNEQF
v_gene: TRBV4-3; CDR3aa: ASSQGQNSPLH
v_gene: TRBV27; CDR3aa: ASSFAGVGETQY
v_gene: TRBV28; CDR3aa: ASSLLAGANTQY
v_gene: TRBV28; CDR3aa: ASSAQGALNTEAF
v_gene: TRBV2; CDR3aa: ASSVLGYEQF
v_gene: TRBV28; CDR3aa: ASSLLLWDRLSDTTSTDTQY
v_gene: TRBV2; CDR3aa: ASRTGGSPVEQY
v_gene: TRBV7-9; CDR3aa: ASSGGRGTEAF
v_gene: TRBV7-9; CDR3aa: ASSSGGSQETQY
v_gene: TRBV5-1; CDR3aa: ASSSGGNTGYT
v_gene: TRBV7-6; CDR3aa: ASSLARGGNTEAF
v_gene: TRBV27; CDR3aa: ASRGTGRNTQY